Presented here are 32 T cell receptor beta chains from one specimen sequenced in a study of shared clonotypes between healthy human individuals. Data came from immunoSEQ multiplex PCR; TCRdb stores just in-frame clones and leaves some out. The repertoire consists of 2 million to 2.5 million clones, with approximately 96% occurring once and the leading ten covering roughly 0.13%. Sequenced input: naive CD4+ T cells sorted from blood. Indicated subset: CD45RA+ positively selected. These receptor sequences come from a man between 18 and 29 years old in good health.

This clone showed up just a few times. This chain links TRBV25-1 with TRBJ1-1; a possible D gene is TRBD1 (5 bases). The CDR3 has 13 residues. V was clipped by 3 bases and J by 4 bases, with 9 bases between them. From germline, CDR1 is MGHDK and CDR2 SYGVNS. CDR3 region: CASSDSGSTEAFF. DNA for the CDR3: TGTGCCAGCAGTGACTCAGGGAGCACTGAAGCTTTCTTT. The full variable domain, its missing parts supplied by reference TRBV25-1 and TRBJ1-1, is EADIYQTPRYLVIGTGKKITLECSQTMGHDKMYWYQQDPGMELHLIHYSYGVNSTEKGDLSSESTVSRIRTEHFPLTLESARPSHTSQYLCASSDSGSTEAFFGQGTRLTVV.

The CDR3 reads CASSPLRTPNTEAFF. The CDR3 DNA reads as TGTGCCAGCAGTCCTTTGAGGACTCCGAACACTGAAGCTTTCTTT. The rearrangement uses TRBV6-5 and TRBJ1-1, with D hard to call. CDR1 is MNHEY, CDR2 SVGAGI, per germline. V was clipped by 5 bases and J by 1 base, with 14 bases between them. CDR3 length: 15 residues.

V gene TRBV6-1 combines with J gene TRBJ2-1; unclear D gene. Deletions cut 4 bases from V and 10 bases from J, with 20 bases between. The CDR3 totals 15 residues. The germline CDR1 and CDR2 sequences are MNHNS and SASEGT. CDR3 protein: CASSASRVVLSEQFF. CDR3 sequence (DNA): TGTGCCAGCAGTGCCTCTCGGGTAGTTTTAAGCGAGCAGTTCTTC.

This chain connects TRBV7-9 to TRBJ1-2; maybe TRBD1 (5 bases). V lost 5 bases to trimming and J lost 12 bases, with 16 bases between them. The CDR3 covers 12 residues. Germline CDR1 is SEHNR and CDR2 is FQNEAQ (reference sequence). Here the CDR3 DNA reads TGTGCCAGCAGCCCACAAGACGGGGGTCACACCTTC. Translating it yields CASSPQDGGHTF.

This clone was recorded only once. J is TRBJ2-3 and V is TRBV27; 7 bases align to TRBD2. Germline trimming cut 5 bases from V and 5 bases from J; bases unmatched to any gene: 13. This CDR3 comprises 16 residues. CDR1 and CDR2 from the germline V gene are MNHEY and SMNVEV (reference sequence). Written as DNA, the CDR3 is TGTGCCAGCAGTCTTTCGTTGTCCTGGGGGGGAGATACGCAGTATTTT. This sequence encodes CASSLSLSWGGDTQYF.

This clone was counted a few times. The chain recombines TRBV28 with TRBJ1-2; D ambiguous. Looked up from germline, CDR1 is MDHEN and CDR2 is SYDVKM. This CDR3 contains 14 residues. Trimming removed 5 bases at V and 4 bases at J, with 14 bases between. The CDR3 region is CASSGLTQIYGYTF. The CDR3 region has the DNA TGTGCCAGCAGTGGGCTAACTCAGATCTATGGCTACACCTTC.

The gene calls are TRBV4-1 and TRBJ1-6; D is undetermined. The germline V and J ends were trimmed by 0 bases and 4 bases, with 10 bases remaining between them. Germline CDR1 is MGHRA and CDR2 is YSYEKL. This CDR3 is built from 16 residues. CDR3 residues: CASSQEGSPYNSPLHF. CDR3 bases: TGCGCCAGCAGCCAAGAGGGGTCACCTTATAATTCACCCCTCCACTTT.

This chain uses TRBV5-4 with TRBJ2-7, with 7 bases aligning to TRBD2. V trimming: 1 base; J trimming: 4 bases; junction bases outside the gene matches: 8. CDR1 is SGHNT, CDR2 YYREEE, per germline (reference sequence). CDR3 size: 15 residues. CDR3 sequence reads: CASSLFRGRAYEQYF. The CDR3 coding sequence is TGTGCCAGCAGCTTGTTTCGTGGGAGGGCGTACGAGCAGTACTTC.

Only a few counts were recorded for this clone. The chain uses TRBV6-1 and TRBJ2-2, with D unclear. The CDR3 runs 13 residues. Trimming removed 3 bases from V and 0 bases from J, with 2 bases in between. In germline, CDR1 is MNHNS, CDR2 SASEGT. CDR3 protein: CASSESNTGELFF. The CDR3 nucleotides are TGTGCCAGCAGTGAGTCGAACACCGGGGAGCTGTTTTTT.

About this clone: The junction and the germline gene differ at one end; a read error may be behind it. This chain connects TRBV18 to TRBJ2-2; the match to TRBD2 covers 10 bases. Germline lookup yields CDR1 KGHSH and CDR2 LQKENI. The CDR3 covers 17 residues. CDR3 in amino acids: CASSPLAGMMNTGELFF. The CDR3 DNA reads as TGTGCCAGCTCGCCACTAGCGGGGATGATGAACACCGGGGAGCTGTTTTTT.

This chain connects TRBV6-1 to TRBJ1-1, with TRBD1 as a possible D gene (5 bases). The CDR3 is made up of 13 amino acids. The germline gives CDR1 MNHNS, CDR2 SASEGT. Trimming pared 7 bases from V and 1 base from J, leaving 10 bases between. The CDR3 here is CASNPRGNTEAFF. The DNA for the CDR3 is TGTGCCAGCAATCCGAGGGGGAACACTGAAGCTTTCTTT.

CDR3 residues: CASASRGTRKFEQFF. DNA for the CDR3: TGTGCTAGTGCCTCTAGAGGGACTAGAAAATTTGAGCAGTTCTTC. This chain connects TRBV12-5 to TRBJ2-1, with 8 bases aligning to TRBD2. Per germline, CDR1 LGHNT and CDR2 FRNRAP. This CDR3 region has 15 residues. With 7 bases clipped from V and 9 bases from J, the junction kept 14 bases outside the gene matches. The entire variable domain, with the rest obtained from reference TRBV12-5 and TRBJ2-1, is as follows: DARVTQTPRHKVTEMGQEVTMRCQPILGHNTVFWYRQTMMQGLELLAYFRNRAPLDDSGMPKDRFSAEMPDATLATLKIQPSEPRDSAVYFCASASRGTRKFEQFFGPGTRLTVL.

The chain couples TRBV10-3 to TRBJ1-1, with D possibly TRBD1 on 6 matching bases. Trimming took off 0 bases at V and 1 base at J, with 15 bases between the two ends. CDR1 and CDR2 (germline): ENHRY, SYGVKD. There are 17 residues in the CDR3. The CDR3 spells CAISESLGGIRNTEAFF. CDR3 coding DNA: TGTGCCATCAGTGAGTCGTTGGGGGGCATACGGAACACTGAAGCTTTCTTT.

A note on this clone: Additional DNA sequences in this sample encode the identical CDR3. The chain has TRBV7-2 and TRBJ2-7; TRBD2 matches at 8 bases. The CDR3 sequence is 15 residues long. Germline V lookup: CDR1 SGHTA, CDR2 FQGNSA. The V and J ends lost 2 bases and 4 bases, in that order; junction bases with no gene match: 7. The CDR3 DNA reads TGTGCCAGCAGCTTAAGAGGACTAGCCCCATACGAGCAGTACTTC. This codes for CASSLRGLAPYEQYF.

This chain uses TRBV5-4 with TRBJ2-5; D is uncertain. The CDR3 is made up of 12 amino acids. Trimming removed 4 bases at V and 2 bases at J, with 6 bases between. CDR1 is SGHNT and CDR2 is YYREEE in the germline V gene (reference sequence). CDR3 sequence: CASSREQETQYF. The CDR3 DNA is TGTGCCAGCAGCCGAGAGCAAGAGACCCAGTACTTC.

The V call is TRBV7-9, the J call TRBJ1-1; no reliable D call. V shed 5 bases and J shed 2 bases, with 12 bases lying between them. The CDR3 is 14 amino acids. Germline V gene data show CDR1 as SEHNR and CDR2 as FQNEAQ (reference sequence). The CDR3 reads CASSPLEYNTEAFF. As DNA, the CDR3 is TGTGCCAGCAGCCCCTTAGAGTATAACACTGAAGCTTTCTTT.

The rearrangement links TRBV18 to TRBJ1-4; D is undetermined. Germline V gives CDR1 KGHSH, CDR2 LQKENI. Trimming cost V 2 bases and J 8 bases, with 12 bases left between them. The CDR3 runs 14 residues. The CDR3: CASSPADGSEKLFF. CDR3 nucleotides: TGTGCCAGCTCACCAGCGGACGGCAGCGAAAAACTGTTTTTT.

The chain has TRBV30 and TRBJ2-3, with TRBD2 matching 11 bases. Germline V gives CDR1 GTSNPN, CDR2 SVGIG (reference sequence). The CDR3 is 16 amino acids. After removal of 2 bases from V and 0 bases from J, the junction contained 4 bases not matched to a gene. The CDR3 region is CAWSSASGGSTDTQYF. In DNA, the CDR3 is TGTGCCTGGAGTTCTGCTAGCGGGGGGAGCACAGATACGCAGTATTTT.

The V and J genes are TRBV5-4 and TRBJ2-1; 8 bases line up with TRBD2. Germline values: CDR1 SGHNT, CDR2 YYREEE (reference sequence). This CDR3 spans 16 amino acids. With 4 bases clipped from V and 0 bases from J, the junction kept 6 bases outside the gene matches. The CDR3 sequence: CASSPDGTSSYNEQFF. The CDR3 DNA is TGTGCCAGCAGCCCGGACGGGACTAGCTCCTACAATGAGCAGTTCTTC.

J is TRBJ2-1 and V is TRBV4-1, with a weak D call TRBD2 (5 bases). The V and J ends lost 3 bases and 7 bases respectively, with 19 bases between them. Germline loops: CDR1 MGHRA, CDR2 YSYEKL. The CDR3 loop spans 16 amino acids. CDR3 nucleotide sequence: TGCGCCAGCAGCCAGGCTACGGGATTTATAATGAATGAGCAGTTCTTC. It is translated as CASSQATGFIMNEQFF.

The chain has TRBV6-1 and TRBJ2-1; D tentatively fits TRBD1 or TRBD2 (5 bases each). Germline V gives CDR1 MNHNS, CDR2 SASEGT. CDR3 size: 14 residues. The V end was cut by 6 bases, the J end by 4 bases, with 13 bases between. DNA for the CDR3: TGTGCCAGCAGCTTACTAGGGGAGTACAATGAGCAGTTCTTC. It codes for CASSLLGEYNEQFF.

The chain recombines TRBV4-3 with TRBJ1-5; no firm D call. CDR1 LGHNA and CDR2 YSLEER come from the germline V gene. The CDR3 extends over 13 amino acids. V was pared by 0 bases and J by 12 bases, with 12 bases between. The CDR3: CASSQDRNSLQHF. DNA for the CDR3: TGCGCCAGCAGCCAAGATCGGAATTCTCTCCAGCATTTT.

The genes are TRBV7-2 and TRBJ1-6; 10 bases map to TRBD1. The J segment lost 7 bases and the V segment lost 4 bases, leaving 4 bases of the junction unmatched. Per the germline V gene, CDR1 is SGHTA and CDR2 is FQGNSA. The CDR3 extends over 15 amino acids. The CDR3 is CASSSTGGVNSPLHF. Here the CDR3 DNA reads TGTGCCAGCAGCTCGACAGGGGGCGTAAATTCACCCCTCCACTTT.

The genes are TRBV27 and TRBJ2-1, with 8 bases lining up with TRBD2. Per the germline V gene, CDR1 is MNHEY and CDR2 is SMNVEV (reference sequence). V was clipped by 4 bases and J by 7 bases; unmatched bases: 3. This CDR3 contains 13 residues. The CDR3 region is CASSSGLANEQFF. CDR3 DNA: TGTGCCAGCAGTTCCGGACTAGCTAATGAGCAGTTCTTC.

This clone has only one observation. The same CDR3 can be traced to other DNA sequences in this sample. This rearrangement joins TRBV6-1 to TRBJ1-1, with 8 positions matching TRBD1. CDR3 length: 13 residues. Trimming took 4 bases from V and 5 from J; bases not matched to a gene: 3. Germline-derived CDR1 and CDR2 are MNHNS and SASEGT. In DNA, the CDR3 is TGTGCCAGCAGTGTACAGGGGGGTACTGAAGCTTTCTTT. It encodes CASSVQGGTEAFF.

The count of this clone is one. The chain has TRBV5-6 and TRBJ2-7; 10 bases are shared with TRBD2. The CDR3 contains 19 residues. The germline V gene has CDR1 SGHDT and CDR2 YYEEEE. Unmatched junction bases numbered 15, after V lost 3 bases and J lost 0 bases. CDR3 residues: CASSWAASGRRGDSYEQYF. The CDR3 nucleotides read TGTGCCAGCAGCTGGGCGGCTAGCGGGAGAAGGGGGGACTCCTACGAGCAGTACTTC.

V is TRBV2 and J is TRBJ2-1, with D unclear. Germline V gene sequence: CDR1 SNHLY, CDR2 FYNNEI. There are 11 residues in the CDR3. Between the trimmed V and J ends, which lost 7 bases and 11 bases, there was a span of 12 bases. CDR3: CASTLDQQQFF. The CDR3 region has the DNA TGTGCCAGCACCCTGGACCAGCAGCAGTTCTTC.

This clone was seen only once. CDR3 region: CASTRAPGYEQFF. The CDR3 DNA reads TGCGCCAGCACCCGGGCCCCAGGCTATGAGCAGTTCTTC. This chain connects TRBV5-1 to TRBJ2-1, with D unresolved. The CDR3 sequence is 13 residues long. Trimming cost V 6 bases and J 8 bases, with 15 bases left between them. CDR1 and CDR2 from the germline V gene are SGHRS and YFSETQ.

The chain combines TRBV19 with TRBJ2-2; D is tentatively TRBD1 or TRBD2 (5 bases each). The CDR3 is 15 residues long. Trimming removed 3 bases at V and 2 bases at J, with 10 bases between. Germline V lookup: CDR1 LNHDA, CDR2 SQIVND (reference sequence). As DNA, the CDR3 is TGTGCCAGTAGTATCCGGGACCACAACACCGGGGAGCTGTTTTTT. This translates into CASSIRDHNTGELFF.

In regard to this clone: This sample includes further DNA sequences coding for the same CDR3. V and J are TRBV2 and TRBJ1-1; weak D call: TRBD1 (6 bases). Germline V gene sequence: CDR1 SNHLY, CDR2 FYNNEI. The CDR3 loop spans 11 amino acids. Between the trimmed V and J ends, which lost 8 bases and 4 bases, there was a span of 8 bases. This chain's CDR3 is CASSRGTEAFF. CDR3 bases: TGTGCCAGCTCCAGGGGCACTGAAGCTTTCTTT.

This chain joins TRBV11-3 and TRBJ2-7; D is perhaps TRBD2 (6 bases). Trimming pared 3 bases from V and 5 bases from J, leaving 17 bases between. Germline lookup yields CDR1 SGHNT and CDR2 YENEEA. The CDR3 sequence is 15 residues long. CDR3 amino acids: CASSFSVQGGNEQYF. CDR3 in DNA: TGTGCCAGCAGCTTTAGCGTGCAGGGCGGGAACGAGCAGTACTTC. Filled out from reference TRBV11-3 and TRBJ2-7, the complete variable domain reads EAGVVQSPRYKIIEKKQPVAFWCNPISGHNTLYWYLQNLGQGPELLIRYENEEAVDDSQLPKDRFSAERLKGVDSTLKIQPAELGDSAVYLCASSFSVQGGNEQYFGPGTRLTVT.

V usage is TRBV6-1 and J usage is TRBJ1-5; D is possibly TRBD1 (6 bases). CDR1 is MNHNS and CDR2 is SASEGT in the germline V gene. The CDR3 is 15 residues long. Trimming took 1 base from V and 4 from J, leaving 11 bases between them. The CDR3: CASSEVGGTNQPQHF. The DNA of the CDR3 is TGTGCCAGCAGTGAAGTAGGAGGGACAAATCAGCCCCAGCATTTT.